This T cell receptor beta chain originates from a study of T-cell reconstitution after alpha-beta-depleted transplantation in children. CDR1 and CDR2 from the germline V gene are DFQATT and SNEGSKA (reference sequence). The CDR3 runs 20 residues. With 2 bases clipped from V and 1 base from J, the junction kept 11 bases outside the gene matches. A library of TCRbeta sequences, prepared with unique molecular identifiers, was generated. Each CDR3 protein is one row after TCRdb ran MiXCR on the PCR reads. Of some 490,000 distinct CDR3 sequences detected, about 12% appear once; the ten largest clones hold about 5.6%.

The receptor was derived from a human donor who donated a stem cell graft to a child with combined immunodeficiency. This specimen consisted of PBMCs from the stem cell graft donor, obtained from the stem cell graft. The chain uses TRBV20-1 and TRBJ2-1; 16 bases are shared with TRBD2. The CDR3 nucleotides are TGCAGTGCTAGATCGACCGGGACTAGCGGGGGGGCCGCTTCCTACAATGAGCAGTTCTTC. Encoded protein: CSARSTGTSGGAASYNEQFF.